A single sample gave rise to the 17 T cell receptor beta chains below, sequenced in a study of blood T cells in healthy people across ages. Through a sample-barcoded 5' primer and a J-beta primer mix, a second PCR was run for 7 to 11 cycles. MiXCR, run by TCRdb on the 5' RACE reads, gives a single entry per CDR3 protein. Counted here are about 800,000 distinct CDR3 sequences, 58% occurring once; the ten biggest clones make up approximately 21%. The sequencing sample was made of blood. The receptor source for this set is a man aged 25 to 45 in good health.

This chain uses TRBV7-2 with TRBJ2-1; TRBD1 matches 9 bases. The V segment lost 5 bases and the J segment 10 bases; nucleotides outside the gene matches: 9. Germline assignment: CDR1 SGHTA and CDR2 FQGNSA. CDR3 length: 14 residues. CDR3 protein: CASSPGTGSVEQFF. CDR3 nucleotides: TGTGCCAGCAGCCCGGGGACAGGGAGCGTGGAGCAGTTCTTC.

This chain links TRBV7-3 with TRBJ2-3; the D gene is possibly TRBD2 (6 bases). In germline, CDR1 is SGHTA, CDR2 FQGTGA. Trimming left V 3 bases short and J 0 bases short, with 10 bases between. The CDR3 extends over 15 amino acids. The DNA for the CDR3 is TGTGCCAGCAGCTTCGCAGGACTAAGCACAGATACGCAGTATTTT. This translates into CASSFAGLSTDTQYF.

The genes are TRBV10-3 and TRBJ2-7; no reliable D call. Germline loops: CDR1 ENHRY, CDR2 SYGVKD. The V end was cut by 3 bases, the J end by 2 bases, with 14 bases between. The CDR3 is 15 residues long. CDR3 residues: CAISEPTRLTYEQYF. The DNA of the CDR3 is TGTGCCATCAGTGAACCAACACGTCTAACCTACGAGCAGTACTTC.

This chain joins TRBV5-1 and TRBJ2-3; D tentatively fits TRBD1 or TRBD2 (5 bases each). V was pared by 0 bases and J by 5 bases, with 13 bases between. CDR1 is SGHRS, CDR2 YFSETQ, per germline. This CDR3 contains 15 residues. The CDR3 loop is CASSLVASRGDTQYF. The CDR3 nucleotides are TGCGCCAGCAGCTTGGTAGCGTCTAGGGGAGATACGCAGTATTTT. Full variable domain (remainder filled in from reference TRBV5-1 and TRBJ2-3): KAGVTQTPRYLIKTRGQQVTLSCSPISGHRSVSWYQQTPGQGLQFLFEYFSETQRNKGNFPGRFSGRQFSNSRSEMNVSTLELGDSALYLCASSLVASRGDTQYFGPGTRLTVL.

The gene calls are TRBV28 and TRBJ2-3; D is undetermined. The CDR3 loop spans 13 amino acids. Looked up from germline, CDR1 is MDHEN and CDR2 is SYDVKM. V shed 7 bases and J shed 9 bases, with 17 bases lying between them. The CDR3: CASTLGWEKTQYF. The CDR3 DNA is TGTGCCAGCACCCTAGGGTGGGAAAAGACGCAGTATTTT.

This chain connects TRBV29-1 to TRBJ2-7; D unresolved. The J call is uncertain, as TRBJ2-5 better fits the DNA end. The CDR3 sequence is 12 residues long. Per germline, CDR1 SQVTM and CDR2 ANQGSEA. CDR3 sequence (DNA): TGCAGCGGGATCGCGGAGTTTCAGACCCAGTACTTC. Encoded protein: CSGIAEFQTQYF.

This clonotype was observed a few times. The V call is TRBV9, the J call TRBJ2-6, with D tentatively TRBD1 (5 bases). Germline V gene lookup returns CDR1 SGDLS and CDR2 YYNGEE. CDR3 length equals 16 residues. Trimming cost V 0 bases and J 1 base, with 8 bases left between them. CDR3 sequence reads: CASSVGSGSGANVLTF. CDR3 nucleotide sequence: TGTGCCAGCAGCGTAGGATCAGGGTCTGGGGCCAACGTCCTGACTTTC.

The CDR3 region is CASSPSGTGFDTQYF. The CDR3 DNA follows: TGTGCCAGCAGCCCCTCCGGGACAGGGTTTGATACGCAGTATTTT. The chain joins TRBV6-6 to TRBJ2-3, with 9 nucleotides matching TRBD1. V dropped 6 bases and J dropped 6; count of bases not matched to a gene: 10. This CDR3 is built from 15 residues. Germline lookup yields CDR1 MNHNY and CDR2 SVGAGI (reference sequence).

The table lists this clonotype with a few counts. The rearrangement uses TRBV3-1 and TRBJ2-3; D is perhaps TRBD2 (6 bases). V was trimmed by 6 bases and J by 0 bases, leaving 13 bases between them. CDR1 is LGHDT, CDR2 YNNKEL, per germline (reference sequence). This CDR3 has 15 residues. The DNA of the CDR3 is TGTGCCAGCAGAAAAGTTGGGACTAGCACAGATACGCAGTATTTT. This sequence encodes CASRKVGTSTDTQYF.

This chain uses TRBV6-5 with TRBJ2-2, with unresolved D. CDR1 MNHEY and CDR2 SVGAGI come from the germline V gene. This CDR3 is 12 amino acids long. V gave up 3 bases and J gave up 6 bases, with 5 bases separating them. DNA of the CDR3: TGTGCCAGCAGTTATCCGGCCGGGGAGCTGTTTTTT. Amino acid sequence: CASSYPAGELFF.

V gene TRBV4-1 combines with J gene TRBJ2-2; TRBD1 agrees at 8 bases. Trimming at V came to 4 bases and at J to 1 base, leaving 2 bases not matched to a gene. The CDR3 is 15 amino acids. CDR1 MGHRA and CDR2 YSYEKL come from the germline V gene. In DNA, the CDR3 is TGCGCCAGCAGCCCCGGGACAGGGAACACCGGGGAGCTGTTTTTT. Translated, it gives CASSPGTGNTGELFF.

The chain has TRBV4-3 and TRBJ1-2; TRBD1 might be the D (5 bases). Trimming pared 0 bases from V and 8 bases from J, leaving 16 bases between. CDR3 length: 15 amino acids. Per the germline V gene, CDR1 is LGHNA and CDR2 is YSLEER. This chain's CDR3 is CASSQDGNRREGYTF. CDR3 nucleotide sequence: TGCGCCAGCAGCCAAGACGGGAACAGGAGAGAGGGCTACACCTTC.

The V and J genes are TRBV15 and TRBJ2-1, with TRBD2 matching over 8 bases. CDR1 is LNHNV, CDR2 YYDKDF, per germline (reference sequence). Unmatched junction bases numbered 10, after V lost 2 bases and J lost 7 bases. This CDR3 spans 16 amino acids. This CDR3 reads CATSRPLGTSSNEQFF. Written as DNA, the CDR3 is TGTGCCACCAGCAGACCGCTGGGGACTAGTTCTAATGAGCAGTTCTTC.

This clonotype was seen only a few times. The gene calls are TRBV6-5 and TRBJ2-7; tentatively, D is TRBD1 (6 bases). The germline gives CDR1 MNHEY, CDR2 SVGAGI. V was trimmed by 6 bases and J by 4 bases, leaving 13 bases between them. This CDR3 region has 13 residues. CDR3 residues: CASRQGMRYEQYF. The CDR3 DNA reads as TGTGCCAGCAGACAGGGAATGCGTTACGAGCAGTACTTC.

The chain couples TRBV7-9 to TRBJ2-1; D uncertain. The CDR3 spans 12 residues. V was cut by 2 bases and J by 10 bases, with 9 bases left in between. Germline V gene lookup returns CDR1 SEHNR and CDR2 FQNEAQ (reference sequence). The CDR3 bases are TGTGCCAGCAGCTTACCGAGAGAGGAGCAGTTCTTC. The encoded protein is CASSLPREEQFF. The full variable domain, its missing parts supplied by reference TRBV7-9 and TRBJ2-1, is DTGVSQNPRHKITKRGQNVTFRCDPISEHNRLYWYRQTLGQGPEFLTYFQNEAQLEKSRLLSDRFSAERPKGSFSTLEIQRTEQGDSAMYLCASSLPREEQFFGPGTRLTVL.

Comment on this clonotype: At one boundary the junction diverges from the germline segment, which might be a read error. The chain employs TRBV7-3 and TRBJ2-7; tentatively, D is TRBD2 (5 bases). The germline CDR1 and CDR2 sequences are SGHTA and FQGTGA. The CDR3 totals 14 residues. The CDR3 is CASSLLPSSYGQYF. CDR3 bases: TGTGCCAGCAGCTTATTGCCTAGCTCCTACGGGCAGTACTTC.

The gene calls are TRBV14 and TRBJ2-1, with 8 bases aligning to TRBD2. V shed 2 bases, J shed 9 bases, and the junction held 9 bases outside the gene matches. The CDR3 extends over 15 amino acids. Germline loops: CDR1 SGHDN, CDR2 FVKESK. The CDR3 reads CASSQLGLAGTEQFF. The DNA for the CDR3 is TGTGCCAGCAGCCAATTGGGTCTAGCGGGCACTGAGCAGTTCTTC.